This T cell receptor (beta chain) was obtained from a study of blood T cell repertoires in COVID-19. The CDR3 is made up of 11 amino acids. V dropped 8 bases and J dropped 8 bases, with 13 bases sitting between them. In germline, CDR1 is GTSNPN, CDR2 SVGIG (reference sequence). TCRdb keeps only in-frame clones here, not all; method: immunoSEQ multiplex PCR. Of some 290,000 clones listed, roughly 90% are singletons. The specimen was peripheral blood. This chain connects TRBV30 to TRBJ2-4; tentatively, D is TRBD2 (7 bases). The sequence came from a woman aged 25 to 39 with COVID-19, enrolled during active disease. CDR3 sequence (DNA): TGTGCCCAAGGGGGGGACTACATTCAGTACTTC. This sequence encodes CAQGGDYIQYF. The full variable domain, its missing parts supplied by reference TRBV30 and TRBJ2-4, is SQTIHQWPATLVQPVGSPLSLECTVEGTSNPNLYWYRQAAGRGLQLLFYSVGIGQISSEVPQNLSASRPQDRQFILSSKKLLLSDSGFYLCAQGGDYIQYFGAGTRLSVL.